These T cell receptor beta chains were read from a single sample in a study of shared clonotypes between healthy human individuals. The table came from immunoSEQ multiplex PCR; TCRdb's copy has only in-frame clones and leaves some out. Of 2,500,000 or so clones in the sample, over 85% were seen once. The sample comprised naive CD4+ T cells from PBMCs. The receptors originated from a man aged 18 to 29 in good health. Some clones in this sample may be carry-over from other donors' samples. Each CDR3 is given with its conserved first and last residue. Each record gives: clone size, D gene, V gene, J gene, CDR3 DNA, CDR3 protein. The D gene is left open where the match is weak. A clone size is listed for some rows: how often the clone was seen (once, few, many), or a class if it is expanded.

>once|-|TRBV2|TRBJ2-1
TGTGCCAGCAGGCCCGAAGGAGATGAGCAGTTCTTC
CASRPEGDEQFF
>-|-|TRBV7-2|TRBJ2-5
TGTGCCAGCAGCCCAGGGAAGTTTAGGGGCGCGGGCGAGACCCAGTACTTC
CASSPGKFRGAGETQYF
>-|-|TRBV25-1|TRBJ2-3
TGTGCCAGCAGTTCCTGGGGGGGCAACCCGGGAGATACGCAGTATTTT
CASSSWGGNPGDTQYF
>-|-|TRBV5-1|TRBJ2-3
TGCGCCAGCAGCTTGGCCCCGATTACCACAGATACGCAGTATTTT
CASSLAPITTDTQYF
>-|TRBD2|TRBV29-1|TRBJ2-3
TGCAGCACCTTCGGGGGGAGAAGCGGGGGACGCACAGATACGCAGTATTTT
CSTFGGRSGGRTDTQYF
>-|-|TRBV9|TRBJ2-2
TGTGCCAGCAGCGTTGGTCGGACAACTTCGAACACCGGGGAGCTGTTTTTT
CASSVGRTTSNTGELFF
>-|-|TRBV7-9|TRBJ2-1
TGTGCCAGCAGCTTAGTCTCAGACAATGAGCAGTTCTTC
CASSLVSDNEQFF
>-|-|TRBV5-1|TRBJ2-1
TGCGCCAGTATCCGGGACGGGAGCTCCTACAATGAGCAGTTCTTC
CASIRDGSSYNEQFF
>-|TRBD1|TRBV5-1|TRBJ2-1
TGCGCCAGCAGCAGACAGGGCCCAGGCCCTTCCGTCGAGCAGTTCTTC
CASSRQGPGPSVEQFF
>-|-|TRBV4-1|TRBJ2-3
TGCGCCAGCAGCCGACCTGGTGGGGATGGGCAGTATTTT
CASSRPGGDGQYF
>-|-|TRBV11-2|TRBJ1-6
TGTGCCAGCAGCTTAGGCCCGGGGGATTCACCCCTCCACTTT
CASSLGPGDSPLHF
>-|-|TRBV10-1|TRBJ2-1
TGCGCCAGCAGTGAGTTTGGGGGGACCAATGAGCAGTTCTTC
CASSEFGGTNEQFF
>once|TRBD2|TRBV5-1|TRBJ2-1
TGCGCCAGCAGCGCGGCTCTAGCGGATGAGCAGTTCTTC
CASSAALADEQFF
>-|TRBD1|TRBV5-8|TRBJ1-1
TGTGCCAGCAGCCATCGAAGGACAGGGGCTCGCACTGAAGCTTTCTTT
CASSHRRTGARTEAFF
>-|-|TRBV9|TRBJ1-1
TGTGCCAGCAGCGTCTCCCCCGGGGGGACTTACACTGAAGCTTTCTTT
CASSVSPGGTYTEAFF